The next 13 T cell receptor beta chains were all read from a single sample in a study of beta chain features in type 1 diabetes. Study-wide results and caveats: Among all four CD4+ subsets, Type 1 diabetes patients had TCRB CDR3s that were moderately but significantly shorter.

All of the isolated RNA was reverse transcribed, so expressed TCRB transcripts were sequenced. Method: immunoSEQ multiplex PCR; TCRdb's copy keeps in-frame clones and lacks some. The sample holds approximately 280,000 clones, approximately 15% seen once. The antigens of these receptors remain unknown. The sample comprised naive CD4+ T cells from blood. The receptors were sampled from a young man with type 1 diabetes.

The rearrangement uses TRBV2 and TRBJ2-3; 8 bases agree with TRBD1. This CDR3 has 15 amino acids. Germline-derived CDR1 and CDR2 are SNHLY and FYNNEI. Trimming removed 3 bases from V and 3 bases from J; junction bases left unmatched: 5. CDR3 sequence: CASSDRGLGTDTQYF. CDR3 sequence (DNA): TGTGCCAGCAGTGACAGGGGGCTTGGGACAGATACGCAGTATTTT. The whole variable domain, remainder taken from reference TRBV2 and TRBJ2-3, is EPEVTQTPSHQVTQMGQEVILRCVPISNHLYFYWYRQILGQKVEFLVSFYNNEISEKSEIFDDQFSVERPDGSNFTLKIRSTKLEDSAMYFCASSDRGLGTDTQYFGPGTRLTVL.

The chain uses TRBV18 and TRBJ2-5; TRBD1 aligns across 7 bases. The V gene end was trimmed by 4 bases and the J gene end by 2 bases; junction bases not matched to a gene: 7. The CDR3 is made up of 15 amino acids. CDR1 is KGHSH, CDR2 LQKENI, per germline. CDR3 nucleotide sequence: TGTGCCAGCTCACGCCAACAGGGGCGACAAGAGACCCAGTACTTC. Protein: CASSRQQGRQETQYF.

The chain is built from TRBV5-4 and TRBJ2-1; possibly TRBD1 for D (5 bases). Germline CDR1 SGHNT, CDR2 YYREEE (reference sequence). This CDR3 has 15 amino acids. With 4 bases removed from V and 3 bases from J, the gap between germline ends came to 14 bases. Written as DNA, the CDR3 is TGTGCCAGCAGCCAGGGTAGGGCTGTCTACAATGAGCAGTTCTTC. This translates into CASSQGRAVYNEQFF. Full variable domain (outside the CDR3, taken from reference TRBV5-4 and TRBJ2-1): ETGVTQSPTHLIKTRGQQVTLRCSSQSGHNTVSWYQQALGQGPQFIFQYYREEENGRGNFPPRFSGLQFPNYSSELNVNALELDDSALYLCASSQGRAVYNEQFFGPGTRLTVL.

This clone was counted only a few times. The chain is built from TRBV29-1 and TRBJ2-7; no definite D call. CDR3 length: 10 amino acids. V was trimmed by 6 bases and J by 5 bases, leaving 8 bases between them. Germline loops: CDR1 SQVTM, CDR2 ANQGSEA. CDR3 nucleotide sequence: TGCAGCGTCTCTAATGACGAGCAGTACTTC. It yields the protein CSVSNDEQYF.

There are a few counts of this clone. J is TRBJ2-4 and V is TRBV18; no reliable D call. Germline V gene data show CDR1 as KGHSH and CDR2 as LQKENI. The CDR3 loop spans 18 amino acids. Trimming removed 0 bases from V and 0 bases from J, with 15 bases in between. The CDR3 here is CASSPPAEQRLAKNIQYF. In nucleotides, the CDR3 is TGTGCCAGCTCACCACCGGCAGAGCAGAGACTAGCCAAAAACATTCAGTACTTC.

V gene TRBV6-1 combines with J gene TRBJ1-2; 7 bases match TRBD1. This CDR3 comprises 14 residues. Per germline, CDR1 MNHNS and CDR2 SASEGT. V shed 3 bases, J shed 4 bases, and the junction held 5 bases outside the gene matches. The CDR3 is CASSDFGTVYGYTF. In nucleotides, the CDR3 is TGTGCCAGCAGTGATTTCGGGACAGTCTATGGCTACACCTTC.

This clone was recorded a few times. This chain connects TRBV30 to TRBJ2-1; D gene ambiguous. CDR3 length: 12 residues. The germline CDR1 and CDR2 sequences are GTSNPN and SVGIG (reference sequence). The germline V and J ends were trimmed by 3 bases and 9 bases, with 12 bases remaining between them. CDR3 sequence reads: CAWSPIEPEQFF. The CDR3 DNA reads TGTGCCTGGAGCCCCATAGAGCCTGAGCAGTTCTTC.

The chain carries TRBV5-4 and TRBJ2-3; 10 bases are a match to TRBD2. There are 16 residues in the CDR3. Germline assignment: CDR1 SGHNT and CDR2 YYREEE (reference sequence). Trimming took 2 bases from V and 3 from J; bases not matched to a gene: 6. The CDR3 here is CASSFRSGRPTDTQYF. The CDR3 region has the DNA TGTGCCAGCAGCTTTCGTAGCGGGAGGCCGACAGATACGCAGTATTTT.

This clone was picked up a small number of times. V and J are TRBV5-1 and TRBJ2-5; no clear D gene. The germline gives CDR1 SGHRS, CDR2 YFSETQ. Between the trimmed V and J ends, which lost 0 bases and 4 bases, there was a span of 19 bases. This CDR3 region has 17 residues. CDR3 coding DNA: TGCGCCAGCAGCTTGGCCCTCGAGGCAGCAGTAACAGAGACCCAGTACTTC. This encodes CASSLALEAAVTETQYF.

CDR3 nucleotide sequence: TGTGCCAGCAGTTTATGGAGGGTGAACACCGGGGAGCTGTTTTTT. Translated, it gives CASSLWRVNTGELFF. The V and J genes are TRBV28 and TRBJ2-2; a possible D gene is TRBD2 (5 bases). This CDR3 region has 15 residues. Germline V CDR1 and CDR2: MDHEN, SYDVKM. V dropped 0 bases and J dropped 1 base, with 6 bases sitting between them.

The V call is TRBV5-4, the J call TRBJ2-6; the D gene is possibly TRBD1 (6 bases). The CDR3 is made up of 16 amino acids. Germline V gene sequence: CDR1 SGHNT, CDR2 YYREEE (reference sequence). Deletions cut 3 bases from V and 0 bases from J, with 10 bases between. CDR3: CASSSTGRSGANVLTF. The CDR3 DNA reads TGTGCCAGCAGCTCGACAGGCCGCTCTGGGGCCAACGTCCTGACTTTC.

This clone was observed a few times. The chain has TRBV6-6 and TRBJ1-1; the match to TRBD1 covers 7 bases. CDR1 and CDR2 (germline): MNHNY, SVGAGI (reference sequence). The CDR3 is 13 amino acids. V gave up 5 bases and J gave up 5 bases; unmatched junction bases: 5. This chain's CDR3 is CASSPPGGTEAFF. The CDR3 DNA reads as TGTGCCAGCAGTCCGCCAGGGGGGACTGAAGCTTTCTTT.

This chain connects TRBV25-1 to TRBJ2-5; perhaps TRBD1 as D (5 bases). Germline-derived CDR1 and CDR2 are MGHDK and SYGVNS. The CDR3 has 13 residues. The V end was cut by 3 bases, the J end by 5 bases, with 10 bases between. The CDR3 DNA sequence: TGTGCCAGCAGTGATAACAGGATCGAGACCCAGTACTTC. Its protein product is CASSDNRIETQYF.